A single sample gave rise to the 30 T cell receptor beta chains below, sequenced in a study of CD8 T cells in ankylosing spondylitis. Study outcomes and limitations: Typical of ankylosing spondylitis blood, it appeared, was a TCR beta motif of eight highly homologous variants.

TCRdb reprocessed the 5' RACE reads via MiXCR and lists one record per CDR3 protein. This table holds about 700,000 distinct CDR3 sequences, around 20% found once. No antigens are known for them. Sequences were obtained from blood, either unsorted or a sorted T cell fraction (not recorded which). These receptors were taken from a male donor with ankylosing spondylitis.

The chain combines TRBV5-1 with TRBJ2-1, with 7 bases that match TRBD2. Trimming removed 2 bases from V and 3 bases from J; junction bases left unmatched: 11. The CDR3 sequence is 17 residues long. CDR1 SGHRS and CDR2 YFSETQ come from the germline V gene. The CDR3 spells CASSFGGSRVLYNEQFF. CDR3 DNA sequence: TGCGCCAGCAGCTTCGGCGGGAGTCGAGTCCTCTACAATGAGCAGTTCTTC.

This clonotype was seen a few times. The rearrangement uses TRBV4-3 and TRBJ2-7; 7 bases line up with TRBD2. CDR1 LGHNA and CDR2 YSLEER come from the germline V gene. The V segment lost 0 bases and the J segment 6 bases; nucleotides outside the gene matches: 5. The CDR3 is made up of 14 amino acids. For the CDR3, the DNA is TGCGCCAGCAGCCAAGATAGGGGAGGGGTCGAGCAGTACTTC. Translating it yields CASSQDRGGVEQYF.

The chain's CDR3 is CSARDTAGFAETQYF. The CDR3 DNA sequence: TGCAGTGCTAGAGATACCGCAGGGTTCGCCGAGACCCAGTACTTC. This chain joins TRBV20-1 and TRBJ2-5, with D tentatively TRBD1 (5 bases). In germline, CDR1 is DFQATT, CDR2 SNEGSKA (reference sequence). The length of the CDR3 is 15 residues. Trimming shortened V by 0 bases and J by 5 bases, and 16 bases separated the two germline ends.

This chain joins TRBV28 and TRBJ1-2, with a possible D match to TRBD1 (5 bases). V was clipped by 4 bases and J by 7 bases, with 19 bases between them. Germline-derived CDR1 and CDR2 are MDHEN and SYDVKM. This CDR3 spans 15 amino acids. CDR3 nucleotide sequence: TGTGCCAGCAGTTCAAAAGGCAGGGTTAAGGCTGGCTACACCTTC. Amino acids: CASSSKGRVKAGYTF.

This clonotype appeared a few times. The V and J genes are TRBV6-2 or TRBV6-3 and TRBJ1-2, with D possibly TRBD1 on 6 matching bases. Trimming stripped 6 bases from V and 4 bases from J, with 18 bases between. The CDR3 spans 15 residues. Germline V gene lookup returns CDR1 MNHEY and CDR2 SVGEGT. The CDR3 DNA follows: TGTGCCAGCAGCCCCGATTGGGGGCTGGGCTATGGCTACACCTTC. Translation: CASSPDWGLGYGYTF.

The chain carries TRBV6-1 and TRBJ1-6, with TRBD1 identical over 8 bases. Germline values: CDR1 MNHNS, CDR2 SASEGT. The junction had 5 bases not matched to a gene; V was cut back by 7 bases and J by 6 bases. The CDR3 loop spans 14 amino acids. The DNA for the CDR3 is TGTGCCAGCACCCCGGGACAGGCTAATTCACCCCTCCACTTT. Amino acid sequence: CASTPGQANSPLHF.

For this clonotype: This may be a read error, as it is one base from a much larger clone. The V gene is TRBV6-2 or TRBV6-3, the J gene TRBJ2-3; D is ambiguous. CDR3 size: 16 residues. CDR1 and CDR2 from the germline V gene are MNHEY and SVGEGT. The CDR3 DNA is TGTGCCAGCAGTTACTCTACCCCGTCCTACACAGATACGGAGTATTTT. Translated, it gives CASSYSTPSYTDTEYF.

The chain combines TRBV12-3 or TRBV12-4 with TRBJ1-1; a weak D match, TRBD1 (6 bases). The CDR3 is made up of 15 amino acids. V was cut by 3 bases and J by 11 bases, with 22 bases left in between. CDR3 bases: TGTGCCAGCAGTTTTGGGACAAGGGGGGGGGTTGGCGCTTTCTTT. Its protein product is CASSFGTRGGVGAFF.

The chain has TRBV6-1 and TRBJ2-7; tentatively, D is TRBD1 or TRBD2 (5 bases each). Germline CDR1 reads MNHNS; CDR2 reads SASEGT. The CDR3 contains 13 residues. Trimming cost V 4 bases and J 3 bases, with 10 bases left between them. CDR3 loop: CASSAGPNYEQYF. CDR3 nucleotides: TGTGCCAGCAGTGCGGGACCCAACTACGAGCAGTACTTC.

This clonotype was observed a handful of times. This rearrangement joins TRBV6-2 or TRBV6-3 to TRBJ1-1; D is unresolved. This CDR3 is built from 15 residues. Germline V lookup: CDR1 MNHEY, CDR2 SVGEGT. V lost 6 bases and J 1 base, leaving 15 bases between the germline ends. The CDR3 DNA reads TGTGCCAGCAGCTACGGGCTGACCTGGAACACTGAAGCTTTCTTT. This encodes CASSYGLTWNTEAFF.

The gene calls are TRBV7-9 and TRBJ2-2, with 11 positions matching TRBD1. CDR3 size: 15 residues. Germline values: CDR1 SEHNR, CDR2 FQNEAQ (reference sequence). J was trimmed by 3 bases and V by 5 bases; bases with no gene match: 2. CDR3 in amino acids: CASSGTGGDTGELFF. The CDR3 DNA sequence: TGTGCCAGCAGCGGGACAGGGGGAGACACCGGGGAGCTGTTTTTT.

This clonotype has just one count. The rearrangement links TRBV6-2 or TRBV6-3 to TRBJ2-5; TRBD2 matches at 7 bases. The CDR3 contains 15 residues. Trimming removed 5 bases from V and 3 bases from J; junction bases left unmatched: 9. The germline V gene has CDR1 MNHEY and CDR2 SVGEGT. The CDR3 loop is CASSRSDGRKETQYF. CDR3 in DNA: TGTGCCAGCAGTAGGTCCGACGGGAGGAAAGAGACCCAGTACTTC.

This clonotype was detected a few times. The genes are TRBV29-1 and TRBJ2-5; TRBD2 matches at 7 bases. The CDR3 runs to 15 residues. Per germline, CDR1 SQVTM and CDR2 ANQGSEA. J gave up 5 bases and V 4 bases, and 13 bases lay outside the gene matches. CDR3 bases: TGCAGCGTTGGGCCCGGGGGGACCGCGGGGGAGACCCAGTACTTC. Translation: CSVGPGGTAGETQYF.

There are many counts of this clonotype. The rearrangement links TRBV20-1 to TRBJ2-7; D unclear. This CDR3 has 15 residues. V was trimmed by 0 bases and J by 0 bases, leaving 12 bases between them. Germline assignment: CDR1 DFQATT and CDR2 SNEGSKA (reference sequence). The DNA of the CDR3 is TGCAGTGCTAGAGATCTCAGCTTGCCCTCCTACGAGCAGTACTTC. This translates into CSARDLSLPSYEQYF.

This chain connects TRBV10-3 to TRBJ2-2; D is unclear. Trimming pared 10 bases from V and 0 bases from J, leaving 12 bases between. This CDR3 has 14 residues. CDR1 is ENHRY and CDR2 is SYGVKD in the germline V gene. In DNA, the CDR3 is TGTGCCACCAGAGACCCACCGAACACCGGGGAGCTGTTTTTT. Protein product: CATRDPPNTGELFF.

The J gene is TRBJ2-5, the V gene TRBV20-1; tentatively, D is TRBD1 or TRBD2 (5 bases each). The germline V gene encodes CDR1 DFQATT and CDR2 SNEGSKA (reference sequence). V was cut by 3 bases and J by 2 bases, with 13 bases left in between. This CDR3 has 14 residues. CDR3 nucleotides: TGCAGTGCTAGCCGCCGGGACCCACAAGAGACCCAGTACTTC. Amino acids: CSASRRDPQETQYF.

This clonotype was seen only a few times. CDR3 residues: CSALPGLAGRELFF. The CDR3, as DNA: TGCAGTGCATTACCGGGACTAGCGGGACGGGAGCTGTTTTTT. The J gene is TRBJ2-2, the V gene TRBV20-1, with 13 bases matching TRBD2. V gave up 6 bases and J gave up 9 bases; unmatched junction bases: 7. The CDR3 spans 14 residues. Germline CDR1 and CDR2: DFQATT and SNEGSKA (reference sequence).

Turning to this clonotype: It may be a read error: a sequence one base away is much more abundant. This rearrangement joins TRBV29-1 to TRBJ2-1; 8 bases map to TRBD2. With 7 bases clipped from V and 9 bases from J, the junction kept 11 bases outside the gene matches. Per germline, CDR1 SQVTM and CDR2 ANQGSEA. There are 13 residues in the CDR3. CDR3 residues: CSAVIGRDGEQFF. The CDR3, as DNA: TGCAGCGCTGTTATCGGGAGGGACGGTGAGCAGTTCTTC.

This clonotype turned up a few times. CDR3 sequence: CASSSPEVSGRNEQFF. The CDR3 DNA is TGTGCCAGCAGCTCCCCCGAGGTTAGCGGGAGAAATGAGCAGTTCTTC. The gene calls are TRBV7-3 and TRBJ2-1; 9 bases agree with TRBD2. The CDR3 is made up of 16 amino acids. Germline trimming cut 4 bases from V and 7 bases from J; bases unmatched to any gene: 11. Germline CDR1 is SGHTA and CDR2 is FQGTGA. The whole variable domain, remainder taken from reference TRBV7-3 and TRBJ2-1, is GAGVSQTPSNKVTEKGKYVELRCDPISGHTALYWYRQSLGQGPEFLIYFQGTGAADDSGLPNDRFFAVRPEGSVSTLKIQRTERGDSAVYLCASSSPEVSGRNEQFFGPGTRLTVL.

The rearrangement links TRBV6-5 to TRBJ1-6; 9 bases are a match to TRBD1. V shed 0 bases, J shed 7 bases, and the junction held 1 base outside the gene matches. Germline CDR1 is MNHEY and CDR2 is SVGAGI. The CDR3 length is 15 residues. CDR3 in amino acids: CASSYSGTGNSPLHF. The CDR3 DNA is TGTGCCAGCAGTTACTCCGGGACAGGGAATTCACCCCTCCACTTT.

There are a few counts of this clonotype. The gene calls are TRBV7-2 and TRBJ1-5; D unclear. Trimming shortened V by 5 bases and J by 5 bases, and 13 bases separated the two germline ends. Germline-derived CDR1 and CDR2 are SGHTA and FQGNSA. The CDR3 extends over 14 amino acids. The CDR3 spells CASSRDGTYQPQHF. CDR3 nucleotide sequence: TGTGCCAGCAGCAGAGATGGAACCTATCAGCCCCAGCATTTT.

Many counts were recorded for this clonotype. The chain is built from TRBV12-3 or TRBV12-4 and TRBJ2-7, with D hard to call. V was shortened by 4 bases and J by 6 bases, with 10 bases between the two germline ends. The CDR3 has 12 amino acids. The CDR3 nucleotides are TGTGCCAGCAGTTCCTGGCCTCTCGAGCAGTACTTC. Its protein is CASSSWPLEQYF.

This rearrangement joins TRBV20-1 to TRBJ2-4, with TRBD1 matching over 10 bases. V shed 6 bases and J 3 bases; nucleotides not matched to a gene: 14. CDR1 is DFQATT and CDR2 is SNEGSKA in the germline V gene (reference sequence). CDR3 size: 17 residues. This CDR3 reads CSARQDRGQVSKNIQYF. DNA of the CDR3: TGCAGTGCCCGGCAAGACAGGGGGCAGGTTAGCAAAAACATTCAGTACTTC.

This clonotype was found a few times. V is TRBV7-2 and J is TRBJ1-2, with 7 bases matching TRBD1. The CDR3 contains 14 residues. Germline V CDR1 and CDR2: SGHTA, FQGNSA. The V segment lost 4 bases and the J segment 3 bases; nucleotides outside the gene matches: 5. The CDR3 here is CASSSPDRHYGYTF. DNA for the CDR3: TGTGCCAGCAGCTCCCCGGACAGGCACTATGGCTACACCTTC.

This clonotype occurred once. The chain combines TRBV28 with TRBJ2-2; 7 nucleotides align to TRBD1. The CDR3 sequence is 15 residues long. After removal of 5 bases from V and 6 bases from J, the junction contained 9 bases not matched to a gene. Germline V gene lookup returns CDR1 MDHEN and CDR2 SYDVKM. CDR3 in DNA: TGTGCCAGCAGTCCTCCGGGACAGAGTTCCGGGGAGCTGTTTTTT. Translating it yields CASSPPGQSSGELFF.

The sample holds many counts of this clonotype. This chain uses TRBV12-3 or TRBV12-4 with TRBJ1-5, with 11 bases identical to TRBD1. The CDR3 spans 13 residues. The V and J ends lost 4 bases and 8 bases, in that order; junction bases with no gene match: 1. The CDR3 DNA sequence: TGTGCCAGCAGTTGGGACAGGGGGGAGCCCCAGCATTTT. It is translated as CASSWDRGEPQHF.

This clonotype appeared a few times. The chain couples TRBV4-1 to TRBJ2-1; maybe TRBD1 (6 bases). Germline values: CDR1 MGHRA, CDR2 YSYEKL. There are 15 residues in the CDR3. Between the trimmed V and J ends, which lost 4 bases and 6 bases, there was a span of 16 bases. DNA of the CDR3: TGCGCCAGCAGCCCGAGACAGGACTTCGGCAATGAGCAGTTCTTC. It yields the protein CASSPRQDFGNEQFF.

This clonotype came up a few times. The CDR3 sequence is CSARDWATANTGELFF. The CDR3 DNA reads as TGCAGTGCTAGAGATTGGGCGACAGCGAACACCGGGGAGCTGTTTTTT. The chain has TRBV20-1 and TRBJ2-2, with D possibly being TRBD1 (5 bases). The ends were cut back, 0 bases at V and 0 bases at J, with 11 bases in the middle. Germline-derived CDR1 and CDR2 are DFQATT and SNEGSKA (reference sequence). This CDR3 comprises 16 residues.

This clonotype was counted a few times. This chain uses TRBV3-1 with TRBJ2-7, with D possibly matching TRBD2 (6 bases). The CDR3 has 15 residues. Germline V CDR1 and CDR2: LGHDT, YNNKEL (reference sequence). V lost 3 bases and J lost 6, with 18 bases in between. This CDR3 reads CASSQGTPPPLEQYF. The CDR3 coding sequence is TGTGCCAGCAGCCAGGGGACTCCGCCCCCTCTCGAGCAGTACTTC.

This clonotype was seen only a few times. The CDR3 bases are TGTGCCAGCAGCTTAGGGGACAGGATCGGACAGGGACCCGGCTACGAGCAGTACTTC. Its protein product is CASSLGDRIGQGPGYEQYF. The chain joins TRBV7-8 to TRBJ2-7, with 8 bases identical to TRBD1. V lost 1 base and J lost 3; bases outside the gene matches: 17. Germline CDR1 reads SGHVS; CDR2 reads FQNEAQ. The CDR3 contains 19 residues.